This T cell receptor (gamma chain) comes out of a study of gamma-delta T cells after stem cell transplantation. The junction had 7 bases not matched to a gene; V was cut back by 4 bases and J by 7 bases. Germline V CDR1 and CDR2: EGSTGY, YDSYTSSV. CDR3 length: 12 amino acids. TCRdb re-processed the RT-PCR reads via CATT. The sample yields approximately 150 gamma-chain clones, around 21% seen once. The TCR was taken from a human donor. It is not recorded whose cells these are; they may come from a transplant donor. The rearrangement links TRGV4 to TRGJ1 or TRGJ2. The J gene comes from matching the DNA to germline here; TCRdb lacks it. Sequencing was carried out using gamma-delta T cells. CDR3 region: CATWESPYKKLF. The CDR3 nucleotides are TGTGCCACCTGGGAGTCACCCTATAAGAAACTCTTT.